The 32 T cell receptor beta chains presented below share a single source sample, sequenced in a study of T cells after yellow fever vaccination. Via MiXCR, TCRdb re-called the 5' RACE reads, giving one row per CDR3 protein. Among roughly 65,000 distinct CDR3 sequences listed, roughly 6% were seen once. The sample consisted of CD4+ T cells sorted from PBMCs, taken less than 16 days after the first yellow fever vaccination. The receptors derive from a man aged 18 to 30 who received the YFV17D yellow fever vaccine.

There are many counts of this clonotype. Here the CDR3 DNA reads TGTGCCAGCAGTTACTCCGTACAGGGTAACACTGAAGCTTTCTTT. Residues: CASSYSVQGNTEAFF. The chain uses TRBV6-5 and TRBJ1-1; TRBD1 might be the D (6 bases). CDR3 length equals 15 residues. V was trimmed by 0 bases and J by 2 bases, leaving 10 bases between them. From germline, CDR1 is MNHEY and CDR2 SVGAGI.

This clonotype has just a few counts. This sequence joins TRBV11-2 and TRBJ2-7, with 7 bases lining up with TRBD2. The ends lost 6 bases at V and 7 bases at J; junction bases unmatched: 18. Germline values: CDR1 SGHAT, CDR2 FQNNGV. The CDR3 extends over 16 amino acids. The CDR3 bases are TGTGCCAGCAGACCTATAAGCGGGGCCCGGACTGGGGAGCAGTACTTC. The encoded protein is CASRPISGARTGEQYF.

This clonotype has at least ten counts. The gene calls are TRBV7-2 and TRBJ1-2; D ambiguous. This CDR3 spans 14 amino acids. Trimming cost V 3 bases and J 2 bases, with 10 bases left between them. The germline gives CDR1 SGHTA, CDR2 FQGNSA. CDR3 loop: CASSFTRINYGYTF. The CDR3 DNA is TGTGCCAGCAGCTTTACAAGAATAAACTATGGCTACACCTTC. The variable domain in full, completed from reference TRBV7-2 and TRBJ1-2, reads GAGVSQSPSNKVTEKGKDVELRCDPISGHTALYWYRQSLGQGLEFLIYFQGNSAPDKSGLPSDRFSAERTGGSVSTLTIQRTQQEDSAVYLCASSFTRINYGYTFGSGTRLTVV.

This clonotype was counted many times. The chain is built from TRBV5-6 and TRBJ1-1; no firm D call. CDR1 and CDR2 (germline): SGHDT, YYEEEE. This CDR3 contains 12 residues. The V and J ends lost 2 bases and 2 bases respectively, with 4 bases between them. In nucleotides, the CDR3 is TGTGCCAGCAGCTTCGGAAACACTGAAGCTTTCTTT. Protein product: CASSFGNTEAFF.

There are a few counts of this clonotype. The rearrangement links TRBV12-3 or TRBV12-4 to TRBJ2-7, with TRBD1 as a possible D gene (6 bases). Trimming took off 3 bases at V and 0 bases at J, with 9 bases between the two ends. The CDR3 totals 14 residues. The DNA for the CDR3 is TGTGCCAGCAGTTTTACAGGGAGCTCCTACGAGCAGTACTTC. Translated, it gives CASSFTGSSYEQYF.

The rearrangement links TRBV12-3 or TRBV12-4 to TRBJ1-2; D uncertain. The CDR3 runs to 14 residues. With 6 bases removed from V and 5 bases from J, the gap between germline ends came to 16 bases. This CDR3 is CASSPGTLGYGYTF. The CDR3 region has the DNA TGTGCCAGCAGCCCAGGAACCTTGGGGTATGGCTACACCTTC.

This clonotype has a count of ten or more. The chain combines TRBV7-9 with TRBJ1-2; TRBD1 is a possible D gene (5 bases). Per germline, CDR1 SEHNR and CDR2 FQNEAQ (reference sequence). This CDR3 is built from 12 residues. Between the trimmed V and J ends, which lost 5 bases and 5 bases, there was a span of 9 bases. CDR3 sequence: CASSPQGYGYTF. CDR3 nucleotides: TGTGCCAGCAGCCCCCAGGGATATGGCTACACCTTC.

This clonotype was seen many times. This chain uses TRBV3-1 with TRBJ2-3; D is possibly TRBD1 or TRBD2 (5 bases each). Deletions cut 6 bases from V and 3 bases from J, with 13 bases between. This CDR3 is built from 14 residues. Germline CDR1 reads LGHDT; CDR2 reads YNNKEL (reference sequence). The CDR3 spells CASSSGRRTDTQYF. DNA of the CDR3: TGTGCCAGCAGTTCAGGGAGAAGGACAGATACGCAGTATTTT.

This clonotype showed up many times. CDR3 residues: CSGGLAGGSTDTQYF. As DNA, the CDR3 is TGCAGTGGCGGACTAGCGGGGGGCAGCACAGATACGCAGTATTTT. The rearrangement links TRBV20-1 to TRBJ2-3; 14 bases agree with TRBD2. The CDR3 consists of 15 residues. J was trimmed by 0 bases and V by 7 bases; bases with no gene match: 3. Germline assignment: CDR1 DFQATT and CDR2 SNEGSKA (reference sequence).

This clonotype occurred many times. For the CDR3, the DNA is TGTGCCAGCGGAAACCGAAGGAGGGTTAGCACCTTC. As protein: CASGNRRRVSTF. The rearrangement uses TRBV12-3 or TRBV12-4 and TRBJ1-2; D remains ambiguous. Trimming took off 8 bases at V and 13 bases at J, with 20 bases between the two ends. The CDR3 sequence is 12 residues long.

This clonotype showed up many times. This chain uses TRBV7-2 with TRBJ2-5, with D perhaps assigned TRBD1 or TRBD2 (5 bases each). Germline V lookup: CDR1 SGHTA, CDR2 FQGNSA. V lost 3 bases to trimming and J lost 4 bases, with 15 bases between them. The CDR3 is 15 residues long. The CDR3 nucleotides are TGTGCCAGCAGCTTGTGGGCAGAGGGGCGAGAGACCCAGTACTTC. Protein sequence: CASSLWAEGRETQYF.

This clonotype was observed at least ten times. The gene calls are TRBV7-2 and TRBJ2-2; 9 bases are shared with TRBD1. The V segment lost 3 bases and the J segment 3 bases; nucleotides outside the gene matches: 14. This CDR3 is built from 19 residues. Germline lookup yields CDR1 SGHTA and CDR2 FQGNSA. DNA for the CDR3: TGTGCCAGCAGCTTTTCCATATACAGGGGGCGCGTGTACACCGGGGAGCTGTTTTTT. Its translation is CASSFSIYRGRVYTGELFF.

This clonotype was seen ten or more times. The CDR3 sequence: CASSLTSGGAGDTQYF. CDR3 coding DNA: TGTGCCAGCAGTCTGACTAGCGGGGGGGCGGGAGATACGCAGTATTTT. This sequence joins TRBV12-3 or TRBV12-4 and TRBJ2-3; 14 nucleotides match TRBD2. V lost 5 bases, J lost 5 bases, and 6 bases stayed unmatched. This CDR3 has 16 residues.

This clonotype was counted ten times or more. The gene calls are TRBV9 and TRBJ2-1, with D tentatively TRBD1 (5 bases). The CDR3 runs to 15 residues. Germline V gene lookup returns CDR1 SGDLS and CDR2 YYNGEE. V lost 4 bases and J 9 bases, leaving 20 bases between the germline ends. CDR3 bases: TGTGCCAGCAGCTCGCCGGGCCAGGGTCAGGGTGAGCAGTTCTTC. Its protein is CASSSPGQGQGEQFF.

This clonotype was counted many times. J is TRBJ1-1 and V is TRBV20-1; tentatively, D is TRBD1 (6 bases). V was clipped by 7 bases and J by 0 bases, with 12 bases between them. The length of the CDR3 is 13 residues. CDR1 and CDR2 (germline): DFQATT, SNEGSKA (reference sequence). CDR3 in DNA: TGCAGTGTAGGGGGGAGGATGAACACTGAAGCTTTCTTT. Its protein product is CSVGGRMNTEAFF.

This clonotype was observed at least ten times. The CDR3: CSAIGTGWYEQYF. CDR3 DNA sequence: TGCAGTGCTATCGGGACAGGGTGGTACGAGCAGTACTTC. The chain is built from TRBV20-1 and TRBJ2-7; 9 bases agree with TRBD1. The CDR3 length is 13 residues. V shed 4 bases, J shed 4 bases, and the junction held 5 bases outside the gene matches. The germline V gene encodes CDR1 DFQATT and CDR2 SNEGSKA (reference sequence).

This clonotype showed up many times. The chain employs TRBV20-1 and TRBJ2-3, with D perhaps matching TRBD2 (6 bases). The CDR3 sequence is 14 residues long. Germline lookup yields CDR1 DFQATT and CDR2 SNEGSKA (reference sequence). Trimming shortened V by 5 bases and J by 1 base, and 13 bases separated the two germline ends. The CDR3 bases are TGCAGTGCTCCCTCAGCGGGCCGCACAGATACGCAGTATTTT. Protein product: CSAPSAGRTDTQYF.

CDR3 region: CASSSGQGSGANVLTF. CDR3 in DNA: TGCGCCAGCAGTTCAGGACAGGGCTCTGGGGCCAACGTCCTGACTTTC. J is TRBJ2-6 and V is TRBV5-1; 8 bases are shared with TRBD1. J was trimmed by 0 bases and V by 5 bases; bases with no gene match: 4. Germline V gene sequence: CDR1 SGHRS, CDR2 YFSETQ. This CDR3 spans 16 amino acids.

This clonotype occurred many times. This rearrangement joins TRBV6-5 to TRBJ2-2, with D possibly TRBD1 on 5 matching bases. V was clipped by 0 bases and J by 7 bases, with 12 bases between them. Looked up from germline, CDR1 is MNHEY and CDR2 is SVGAGI. This CDR3 is 15 amino acids long. CDR3 nucleotides: TGTGCCAGCAGTTACTCTACCCAGGGTGACGGGGAGCTGTTTTTT. Its protein is CASSYSTQGDGELFF.

This clonotype was seen many times. The genes are TRBV7-8 and TRBJ1-5, with 7 nucleotides matching TRBD1. Trimming cost V 4 bases and J 3 bases; bases outside gene matches: 3. The CDR3 runs 14 residues. Per the germline V gene, CDR1 is SGHVS and CDR2 is FQNEAQ. The CDR3 DNA reads as TGTGCCAGCAGCTCGCAGGGGGACAATCAGCCCCAGCATTTT. This codes for CASSSQGDNQPQHF.

This clonotype was seen repeatedly, ten times or more. The rearrangement uses TRBV12-3 or TRBV12-4 and TRBJ2-5; 10 bases line up with TRBD2. V lost 5 bases, J lost 2 bases, and 5 bases stayed unmatched. This CDR3 contains 15 residues. CDR3 residues: CASSHRTSGQETQYF. The DNA of the CDR3 is TGTGCCAGCAGTCACAGGACTAGCGGACAAGAGACCCAGTACTTC.

The chain recombines TRBV7-2 with TRBJ2-5, with D perhaps given as TRBD1 or TRBD2 (5 bases each). V was trimmed by 1 base and J by 7 bases, leaving 7 bases between them. The CDR3 spans 12 residues. Germline assignment: CDR1 SGHTA and CDR2 FQGNSA. The CDR3 sequence: CASSLGGGTQYF. The CDR3 nucleotides are TGTGCCAGCAGCTTAGGTGGGGGGACCCAGTACTTC.

This clonotype was counted at least ten times. The V gene is TRBV6-6, the J gene TRBJ1-2, with a possible D match to TRBD1 (6 bases). The CDR3 is made up of 13 amino acids. The V end was cut by 2 bases, the J end by 8 bases, with 12 bases between. Germline CDR1 is MNHNY and CDR2 is SVGAGI (reference sequence). The CDR3 spells CASSYGLRGGYTF. The CDR3 nucleotides are TGTGCCAGCAGTTACGGCCTAAGGGGGGGCTACACCTTC.

This clonotype was seen many times. V is TRBV5-1 and J is TRBJ2-7, with 12 bases identical to TRBD1. CDR1 is SGHRS and CDR2 is YFSETQ in the germline V gene. CDR3 length: 17 residues. V shed 1 base, J shed 4 bases, and the junction held 9 bases outside the gene matches. The CDR3 loop reads CASSLRSGTGGRYEQYF. The DNA for the CDR3 is TGCGCCAGCAGCTTGAGATCCGGGACAGGGGGCCGATACGAGCAGTACTTC. The full variable domain, its missing parts supplied by reference TRBV5-1 and TRBJ2-7, is KAGVTQTPRYLIKTRGQQVTLSCSPISGHRSVSWYQQTPGQGLQFLFEYFSETQRNKGNFPGRFSGRQFSNSRSEMNVSTLELGDSALYLCASSLRSGTGGRYEQYFGPGTRLTVT.

This clonotype was found many times. V and J are TRBV7-2 and TRBJ2-3, with 10 bases that match TRBD2. CDR1 and CDR2 (germline): SGHTA, FQGNSA. This CDR3 has 13 amino acids. After removal of 8 bases from V and 6 bases from J, the junction contained 5 bases not matched to a gene. This CDR3 is CASHSGGHDTQYF. The CDR3 DNA follows: TGTGCCAGCCATAGCGGGGGGCACGATACGCAGTATTTT. The whole variable domain, filled in from reference TRBV7-2 and TRBJ2-3, reads GAGVSQSPSNKVTEKGKDVELRCDPISGHTALYWYRQSLGQGLEFLIYFQGNSAPDKSGLPSDRFSAERTGGSVSTLTIQRTQQEDSAVYLCASHSGGHDTQYFGPGTRLTVL.

This clonotype has ten or more counts. This sequence joins TRBV18 and TRBJ1-5, with D possibly TRBD1 on 5 matching bases. Per the germline V gene, CDR1 is KGHSH and CDR2 is LQKENI. The V end lost 8 bases, the J end lost 3 bases, and 8 bases lay between the germline ends. This CDR3 contains 12 residues. The CDR3, as DNA: TGTGCCAGCCGACAGACCAATCAGCCCCAGCATTTT. Amino acid sequence: CASRQTNQPQHF.

This clonotype appeared many times. The V and J genes are TRBV2 and TRBJ2-7; the D call may be TRBD1 or TRBD2 (6 bases each). V lost 7 bases and J lost 4, with 17 bases in between. The germline CDR1 and CDR2 sequences are SNHLY and FYNNEI. This CDR3 has 14 residues. CDR3 DNA sequence: TGTGCCAGCACCCCCCCCGGGGGCCGATACGAGCAGTACTTC. Protein: CASTPPGGRYEQYF.

This clonotype has ten or more counts. The genes are TRBV4-3 and TRBJ2-5, with D possibly being TRBD1 (6 bases). The germline V and J ends were trimmed by 0 bases and 3 bases, with 11 bases remaining between them. The CDR3 is 15 amino acids. Germline CDR1 LGHNA, CDR2 YSLEER. CDR3 residues: CASSQEWAGEETQYF. The DNA for the CDR3 is TGCGCCAGCAGCCAAGAATGGGCAGGGGAAGAGACCCAGTACTTC.

A word on this clonotype: One base away lies a much larger clone, so this may be a sequencing read error. This sequence joins TRBV5-1 and TRBJ1-1; D is unresolved. The CDR3 spans 14 residues. Germline CDR1 is SGHRS and CDR2 is YFSETQ. CDR3 sequence: CTSSLRYGETEAFF. CDR3 DNA: TGCACCAGCAGCTTGCGTTACGGGGAAACTGAAGCTTTCTTT.

This clonotype was counted ten times or more. The chain has TRBV28 and TRBJ2-1, with D perhaps TRBD1 (6 bases). The CDR3 contains 12 residues. CDR1 is MDHEN, CDR2 SYDVKM, per germline. Trimming took 6 bases from V and 9 from J, leaving 12 bases between them. The CDR3 protein is CASRQGRGEQFF. CDR3 nucleotide sequence: TGTGCCAGCAGACAGGGTCGCGGTGAGCAGTTCTTC.

This clonotype was seen only a few times. This rearrangement joins TRBV30 to TRBJ2-7, with TRBD1 matching over 8 bases. After removal of 0 bases from V and 2 bases from J, the junction contained 6 bases not matched to a gene. This CDR3 has 15 residues. Germline values: CDR1 GTSNPN, CDR2 SVGIG (reference sequence). CDR3 coding DNA: TGTGCCTGGAGTGTAAGGGCAGGGGGCCCCTACGAGCAGTACTTC. Translating it yields CAWSVRAGGPYEQYF.

This clonotype was counted ten times or more. The chain combines TRBV27 with TRBJ2-7; 7 bases agree with TRBD1. V lost 1 base, J lost 3 bases, and 9 bases stayed unmatched. CDR1 is MNHEY and CDR2 is SMNVEV in the germline V gene (reference sequence). The CDR3 covers 16 residues. DNA of the CDR3: TGTGCCAGCAGTTTATACGCCGAGACAGGGAACTACGAGCAGTACTTC. Translation: CASSLYAETGNYEQYF.